This T cell receptor (beta chain) appears in the sequencing data of a study of blood T cell repertoires in COVID-19. Authors' data handling: Reference gene primer amplification gave estimated nucleated cell counts. TCRdb's table, derived via immunoSEQ multiplex PCR, lists solely in-frame clones and lacks some. V and J calls and clone size are as listed in that table; D and trimming were resolved from the DNA. The sample holds 350,000 to 400,000 clones, 90% seen once. Germline values: CDR1 LGHDT, CDR2 YNNKEL (reference sequence). This CDR3 has 14 amino acids. V was clipped by 0 bases and J by 10 bases; unmatched bases: 8.

This TCR came from a man in his late teens or twenties with active or convalescent COVID-19. V is TRBV3-1 (or the pseudogene TRBV3-2) and J is TRBJ1-2; 7 nucleotides align to TRBD1. Sequencing was done on a sample of peripheral blood. The CDR3 sequence is CASSQEGQTKDYTF. In DNA form, the CDR3 reads TGTGCCAGCAGCCAAGAGGGACAGACTAAGGACTACACCTTC.